This record covers a single T cell receptor beta chain. Anywhere from 1 to 8 samples came from each patient, spanning pretreatment and on-treatment. This specimen belongs to a study of PD-L1 blockade in urothelial cancer. Study at large: Blood analysis occurred 3 weeks (second dose) and 6 weeks after treatment start.

Synthetic TCR analog templates were spiked into each PCR. Sequencing used immunoSEQ multiplex PCR; TCRdb keeps in-frame clones, though not all of them. Of some 41,000 clones in the sample, roughly 88% were seen once. The CDR3 length is 16 residues. Trimming shortened V by 3 bases and J by 1 base, and 16 bases separated the two germline ends. Germline CDR1 and CDR2: SGHRS and YFSETQ. The J gene is TRBJ2-5, the V gene TRBV5-1, with D maybe TRBD1 (6 bases). The sequenced sample was PBMCs, obtained around atezolizumab (anti-PD-L1) treatment. The sequence came from a man older than 75 with urothelial cancer. The CDR3 sequence is CASSSETGLTQETQYF. CDR3 nucleotides: TGCGCCAGCAGCTCTGAGACAGGCCTGACCCAAGAGACCCAGTACTTC.